What follows are 19 T cell receptor beta chains derived from one specimen sequenced in a study of blood T cell repertoires in COVID-19. TCRdb's copy holds only in-frame clones and misses some; the assay was immunoSEQ multiplex PCR. The data show under 300,000 clones, 88% seen once. The sequenced sample was PBMCs or T cells enriched from blood (not recorded which). These receptor sequences come from a woman between 35 and 50 years old who had been exposed to COVID-19.

The V and J genes are TRBV7-8 and TRBJ2-1; D gene ambiguous. The germline gives CDR1 SGHVS, CDR2 FQNEAQ. Trimming removed 1 base at V and 9 bases at J, with 10 bases between. The CDR3 has 13 residues. CDR3 nucleotides: TGTGCCAGCAGCTTAGTCGTTTCAGGTGAGCAGTTCTTC. Translating it yields CASSLVVSGEQFF.

The chain links TRBV7-9 to TRBJ1-2; D is perhaps TRBD1 (5 bases). CDR3 length: 15 residues. Germline CDR1 SEHNR, CDR2 FQNEAQ (reference sequence). The V end lost 3 bases, the J end lost 6 bases, and 17 bases lay between the germline ends. CDR3 coding DNA: TGTGCCAGCAGCTTGGGAGGGACCTACGGGGATGGCTACACCTTC. This encodes CASSLGGTYGDGYTF.

The rearrangement links TRBV25-1 to TRBJ2-2; TRBD1 matches 8 bases. The germline gives CDR1 MGHDK, CDR2 SYGVNS. After removal of 3 bases from V and 4 bases from J, the junction contained 4 bases not matched to a gene. This CDR3 has 15 amino acids. This chain's CDR3 is CASSDGQGVTGELFF. In DNA, the CDR3 is TGTGCCAGCAGTGATGGACAGGGAGTCACCGGGGAGCTGTTTTTT.

This chain uses TRBV5-1 with TRBJ1-2; TRBD1 matches 8 bases. Germline CDR1 reads SGHRS; CDR2 reads YFSETQ. The CDR3 is 15 residues long. V shed 3 bases and J 6 bases; nucleotides not matched to a gene: 10. The CDR3 sequence: CASSSPNGQGDGYTF. The CDR3 DNA reads as TGCGCCAGCAGCTCCCCGAATGGACAGGGAGATGGCTACACCTTC.

The V call is TRBV19, the J call TRBJ2-2, with D possibly matching TRBD2 (6 bases). The V and J ends lost 3 bases and 0 bases respectively, with 11 bases between them. CDR1 is LNHDA and CDR2 is SQIVND in the germline V gene (reference sequence). CDR3 length equals 16 residues. CDR3 sequence: CASSILEGANTGELFF. The CDR3 nucleotides read TGTGCCAGTAGTATTCTGGAGGGCGCGAACACCGGGGAGCTGTTTTTT.

The chain recombines TRBV24-1 with TRBJ2-1, with a possible D match to TRBD1 (6 bases). Germline CDR1 and CDR2: KGHDR and SFDVKD. V dropped 4 bases and J dropped 8 bases, with 8 bases sitting between them. The CDR3 is made up of 12 amino acids. Here the CDR3 reads CATSDEGDEQFF. The CDR3 DNA sequence: TGTGCCACCAGTGACGAGGGGGATGAGCAGTTCTTC.

The rearrangement uses TRBV29-1 and TRBJ2-1; TRBD1 aligns across 7 bases. The germline V gene has CDR1 SQVTM and CDR2 ANQGSEA. V lost 3 bases and J lost 2; bases outside the gene matches: 1. The CDR3 has 13 residues. The CDR3 here is CSVDTGAYNEQFF. CDR3 coding DNA: TGCAGCGTTGATACAGGGGCCTACAATGAGCAGTTCTTC.

The chain uses TRBV29-1 and TRBJ2-5, with a tentative D call TRBD2 (6 bases). The germline gives CDR1 SQVTM, CDR2 ANQGSEA. The ends were cut back, 1 base at V and 2 bases at J, with 17 bases in the middle. The CDR3 sequence is 16 residues long. Written as DNA, the CDR3 is TGCAGCGTTGAAGTGCTAACGGGGGTCCCACAAGAGACCCAGTACTTC. Translated: CSVEVLTGVPQETQYF.

This chain connects TRBV5-1 to TRBJ1-4; the match to TRBD1 covers 9 bases. The CDR3 is 15 amino acids. The germline CDR1 and CDR2 sequences are SGHRS and YFSETQ. V trimming: 0 bases; J trimming: 10 bases; junction bases outside the gene matches: 7. CDR3 residues: CASSLVGTGSVKLFF. The CDR3 DNA follows: TGCGCCAGCAGCTTGGTAGGGACAGGGTCGGTAAAACTGTTTTTT.

J is TRBJ1-2 and V is TRBV6-5, with TRBD1 matching 8 bases. The CDR3 runs to 12 residues. CDR1 is MNHEY and CDR2 is SVGAGI in the germline V gene. The junction had 4 bases not matched to a gene; V was cut back by 6 bases and J by 7 bases. The CDR3 protein is CASSRDRSGYTF. The CDR3 bases are TGTGCCAGCAGCCGGGACAGGAGTGGCTACACCTTC.

The V gene is TRBV5-5, the J gene TRBJ1-4, with a weak D call TRBD1 (6 bases). Germline V gives CDR1 SGHKS, CDR2 YYEKEE (reference sequence). Trimming took off 5 bases at V and 6 bases at J, with 17 bases between the two ends. This CDR3 spans 15 amino acids. Written as DNA, the CDR3 is TGTGCCAGCAGACCAAAACAGGGAGAAGATGAAAAACTGTTTTTT. Its protein is CASRPKQGEDEKLFF.

The chain couples TRBV2 to TRBJ1-4; 12 bases are a match to TRBD1. This CDR3 comprises 14 residues. Germline V gene lookup returns CDR1 SNHLY and CDR2 FYNNEI. V lost 9 bases and J lost 10; bases outside the gene matches: 9. CDR3 in DNA: TGTGCCAGTGGAATGGGACAGGGGGCGGGAAAACTGTTTTTT. Encoded protein: CASGMGQGAGKLFF.

The chain recombines TRBV7-9 with TRBJ2-7, with D possibly TRBD1 on 5 matching bases. The CDR3 runs 13 residues. The germline gives CDR1 SEHNR, CDR2 FQNEAQ (reference sequence). Trimming shortened V by 6 bases and J by 3 bases, and 12 bases separated the two germline ends. The CDR3 protein is CASRGQGDYEQYF. The DNA of the CDR3 is TGTGCCAGCAGGGGGCAGGGCGACTACGAGCAGTACTTC.

Worth noting for this clone: One junction end disagrees with the germline gene, perhaps due to a read error. The rearrangement uses TRBV5-1 and TRBJ1-3; 9 bases align to TRBD1. The length of the CDR3 is 17 residues. Looked up from germline, CDR1 is SGHRS and CDR2 is YFSETQ. The CDR3 sequence: CASSSGQGSFSGNTIYF. CDR3 DNA sequence: TGTGCCAGCAGCTCCGGACAGGGGAGCTTCTCTGGAAACACCATATATTTT.

The chain recombines TRBV6-4 with TRBJ2-1, with 12 bases matching TRBD2. With 2 bases clipped from V and 6 bases from J, the junction kept 5 bases outside the gene matches. Germline V gene sequence: CDR1 MRHNA, CDR2 SNTAGT. The CDR3 is made up of 16 amino acids. Here the CDR3 reads CASSDLAGGPGNEQFF. The CDR3, as DNA: TGTGCCAGCAGTGACCTAGCGGGAGGGCCTGGCAATGAGCAGTTCTTC.

J is TRBJ2-7 and V is TRBV10-3; tentatively, D is TRBD1 (6 bases). CDR1 is ENHRY and CDR2 is SYGVKD in the germline V gene. CDR3 length: 13 amino acids. Trimming removed 9 bases at V and 0 bases at J, with 12 bases between. CDR3 protein: CAIRGQYSYEQYV. As DNA, the CDR3 is TGTGCCATAAGAGGACAGTACTCCTACGAGCAGTACGTC.

The genes are TRBV7-9 and TRBJ1-1; weak D call: TRBD1 (6 bases). The CDR3 is made up of 13 amino acids. Germline V gene sequence: CDR1 SEHNR, CDR2 FQNEAQ (reference sequence). V lost 3 bases to trimming and J lost 1 base, with 6 bases between them. The CDR3 here is CASSLGANTEAFF. CDR3 DNA sequence: TGTGCCAGCAGCTTGGGGGCGAACACTGAAGCTTTCTTT.

This sequence joins TRBV29-1 and TRBJ1-1; D gene uncertain. Germline V gene sequence: CDR1 SQVTM, CDR2 ANQGSEA. V was pared by 5 bases and J by 6 bases, with 19 bases between. The CDR3 runs 14 residues. The CDR3 coding sequence is TGCAGCGTTCGTACACTACTAAGCATCGCTGAAGCTTTCTTT. Amino acid sequence: CSVRTLLSIAEAFF.

This clone was seen more than once but under ten times. This chain connects TRBV10-3 to TRBJ1-2, with 8 bases that match TRBD1. There are 13 residues in the CDR3. V gave up 6 bases and J gave up 7 bases; unmatched junction bases: 7. Germline V gene lookup returns CDR1 ENHRY and CDR2 SYGVKD. The CDR3 sequence is CAISGQGVRGYTF. As DNA, the CDR3 is TGTGCCATCAGCGGACAGGGAGTACGTGGCTACACCTTC.